This T cell receptor (beta chain) was obtained from a study of blood T cell repertoires in COVID-19 (dated by TCRdb to the early 2020s). At the level of the whole study: The collaborator samples originated in the United States, Italy and Spain and spanned the acute and convalescent phases of COVID-19. A de-identified subject ID, COVID-19 status, age in years and sex were almost always included in the sample metadata. Subjects who had been exposed to COVID-19, were actively infected with it, or had recovered from it provided the deeply sampled blood TCRbeta repertoires that made up the dataset. The repertoires were made available in a free public database intended to serve as a resource for research on the immune response to SARS-CoV-2. Samples were obtained from the ongoing ImmuneRACE study (first 160 participants) and from over a thousand subjects provided by 6 global collaborators. Where HLA class I and class II types were available, the types were taken from metadata supplied by the sample provider, not from assay-based typing. The prospective study material was composed of cDNA or gDNA derived from T cells, B-cell-depleted T cells, or PBMCs.

From cysteine to phenylalanine, the CDR3 is 13 amino acids long. The CDR3 DNA has 39 bases and is translated from base 1. V is clipped by 8 bases and J by 3 bases, and the sequence between their germline boundaries is 16 bases long. According to the germline V gene (reference sequence), CDR1 reads GTSNPN and CDR2 reads SVGIG. Broad study findings and their caveats: How much clinical and demographic metadata was included differed by source and by participant, and the metadata was provided uncurated.

Whole blood was collected in K2EDTA tubes by collaborating institutions according to the institutions' own protocols. For TCRbeta analysis, collaborator samples were shipped as frozen whole blood, as isolated PBMCs, or as DNA extracted from either sample type. As concerns this clone: What this receptor recognizes is not known. No base quality information exists; no much larger clone differs at one position.

TCRbeta CDR3 regions were amplified from genomic DNA using the immunoSEQ Assay, a bias-controlled multiplex PCR. The study's own analysis went as follows. Nucleated cell counts per sample were estimated from amplification of reference gene primers within the assay. Sequence reads were collapsed and filtered to measure the absolute abundance of every unique TCRbeta CDR3 rearrangement. For each sample, productive Simpson clonality was calculated as the square root of Simpson's diversity index across productive rearrangements. Not all clones reach the TCRdb copy of this immuneACCESS table, which keeps in-frame sequences only. Checked studies attribute under half of the gap to unresolved V genes and leave the rest unexplained. That table gives V, J and clone size, and the DNA gave D and trimming. A total of 85,000 to 130,000 clones appear in this sample, roughly four fifths of them only once. Of the sample, about 4.8% falls within the top ten clones.

The specimen was peripheral blood. The TCR comes from a man in his 60s with acute or convalescent COVID-19. In this chain, TRBV30 is recombined with TRBJ1-1; the D segment could be TRBD1, given 5 matching bases. The DNA reads as follows: TGTGCCAGCAAGCGCGGGGGGGACACTGAAGCTTTCTTT. This translates into CASKRGGDTEAFF.